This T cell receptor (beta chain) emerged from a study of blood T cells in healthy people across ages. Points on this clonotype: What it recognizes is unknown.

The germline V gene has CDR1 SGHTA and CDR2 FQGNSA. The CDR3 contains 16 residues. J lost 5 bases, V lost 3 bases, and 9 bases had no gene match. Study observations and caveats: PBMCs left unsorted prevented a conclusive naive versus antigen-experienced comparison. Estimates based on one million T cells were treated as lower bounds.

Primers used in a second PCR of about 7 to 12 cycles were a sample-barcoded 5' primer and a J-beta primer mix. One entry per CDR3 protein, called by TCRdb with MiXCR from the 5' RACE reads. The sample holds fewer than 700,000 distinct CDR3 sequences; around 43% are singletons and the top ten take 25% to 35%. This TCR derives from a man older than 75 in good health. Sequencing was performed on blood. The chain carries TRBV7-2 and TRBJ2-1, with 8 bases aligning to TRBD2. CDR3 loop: CASSFMTSASDNEQFF. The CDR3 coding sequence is TGTGCCAGCAGCTTTATGACTAGCGCGAGCGACAATGAGCAGTTCTTC.